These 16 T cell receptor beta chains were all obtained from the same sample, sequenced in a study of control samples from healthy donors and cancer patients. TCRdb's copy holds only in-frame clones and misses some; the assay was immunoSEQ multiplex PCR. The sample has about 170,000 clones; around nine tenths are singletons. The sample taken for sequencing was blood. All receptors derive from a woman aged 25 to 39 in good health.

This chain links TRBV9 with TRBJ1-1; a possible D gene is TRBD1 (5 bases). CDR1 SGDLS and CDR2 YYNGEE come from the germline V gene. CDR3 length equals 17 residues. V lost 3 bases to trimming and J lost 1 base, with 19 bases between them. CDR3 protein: CASSEEGFGGRNTEAFF. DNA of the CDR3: TGTGCCAGCAGCGAGGAGGGTTTCGGGGGGAGGAACACTGAAGCTTTCTTT.

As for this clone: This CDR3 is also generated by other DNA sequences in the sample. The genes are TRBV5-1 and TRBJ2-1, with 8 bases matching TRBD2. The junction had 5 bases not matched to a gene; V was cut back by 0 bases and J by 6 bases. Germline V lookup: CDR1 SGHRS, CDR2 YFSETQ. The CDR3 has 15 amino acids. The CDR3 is CASSLGPGGLNEQFF. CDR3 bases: TGCGCCAGCAGCTTGGGGCCGGGGGGGCTCAATGAGCAGTTCTTC.

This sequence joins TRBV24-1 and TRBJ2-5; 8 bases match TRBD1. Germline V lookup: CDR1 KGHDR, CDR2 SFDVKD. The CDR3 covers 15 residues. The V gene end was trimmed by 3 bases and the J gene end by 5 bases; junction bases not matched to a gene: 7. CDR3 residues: CATSDRRGPWETQYF. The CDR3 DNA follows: TGTGCCACCAGTGATCGCAGGGGGCCTTGGGAGACCCAGTACTTC.

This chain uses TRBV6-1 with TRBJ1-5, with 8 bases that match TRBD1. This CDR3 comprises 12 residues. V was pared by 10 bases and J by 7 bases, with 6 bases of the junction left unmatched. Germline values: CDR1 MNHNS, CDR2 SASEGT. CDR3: CATDQGAQPQHF. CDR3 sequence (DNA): TGTGCCACCGACCAGGGGGCGCAGCCCCAGCATTTT.

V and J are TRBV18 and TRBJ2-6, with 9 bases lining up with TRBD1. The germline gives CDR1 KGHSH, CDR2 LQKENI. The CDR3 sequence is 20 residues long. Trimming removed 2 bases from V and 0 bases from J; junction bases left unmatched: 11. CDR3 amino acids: CASSPYAGTGTVSGANVLTF. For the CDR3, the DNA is TGTGCCAGCTCACCATACGCTGGGACAGGGACCGTCTCTGGGGCCAACGTCCTGACTTTC.

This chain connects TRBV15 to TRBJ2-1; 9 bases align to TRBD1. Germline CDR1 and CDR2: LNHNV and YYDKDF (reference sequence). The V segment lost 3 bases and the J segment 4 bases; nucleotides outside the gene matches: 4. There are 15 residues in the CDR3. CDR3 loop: CATSRDRGLYNEQFF. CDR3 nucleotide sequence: TGTGCCACCAGCAGGGACAGGGGATTATACAATGAGCAGTTCTTC.

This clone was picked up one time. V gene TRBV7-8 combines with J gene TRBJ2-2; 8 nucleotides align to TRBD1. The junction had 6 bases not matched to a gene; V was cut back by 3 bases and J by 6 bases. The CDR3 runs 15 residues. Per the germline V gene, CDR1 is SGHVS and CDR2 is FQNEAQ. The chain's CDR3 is CASSFPGGRAGELFF. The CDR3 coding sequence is TGTGCCAGCAGCTTTCCAGGGGGCCGGGCCGGGGAGCTGTTTTTT. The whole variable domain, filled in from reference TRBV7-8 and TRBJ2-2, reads GAGVSQSPRYKVAKRGQDVALRCDPISGHVSLFWYQQALGQGPEFLTYFQNEAQLDKSGLPSDRFFAERPEGSVSTLKIQRTQQEDSAVYLCASSFPGGRAGELFFGEGSRLTVL.

In nucleotides, the CDR3 is TGTGCCAGCAGCCTGTCCGTGGGACAGCCTTTTGAAGCTTTCTTT. The encoded protein is CASSLSVGQPFEAFF. This chain joins TRBV5-4 and TRBJ1-1, with 7 bases fitting TRBD1. CDR3 length equals 15 residues. Germline CDR1 and CDR2: SGHNT and YYREEE (reference sequence). With 4 bases clipped from V and 7 bases from J, the junction kept 13 bases outside the gene matches.

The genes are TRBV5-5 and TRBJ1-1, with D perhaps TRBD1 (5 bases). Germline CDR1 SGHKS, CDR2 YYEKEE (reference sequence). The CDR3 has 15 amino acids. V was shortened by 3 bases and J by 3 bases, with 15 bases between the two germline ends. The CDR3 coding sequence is TGTGCCAGCAGCTCTGTACAGGACGGTTACACTGAAGCTTTCTTT. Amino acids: CASSSVQDGYTEAFF.

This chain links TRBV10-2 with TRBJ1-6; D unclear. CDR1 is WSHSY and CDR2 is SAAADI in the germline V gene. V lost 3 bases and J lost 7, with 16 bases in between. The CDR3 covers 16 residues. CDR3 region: CASSEPGSAQNSPLHF. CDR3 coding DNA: TGCGCCAGCAGTGAACCGGGATCGGCGCAGAATTCACCCCTCCACTTT.

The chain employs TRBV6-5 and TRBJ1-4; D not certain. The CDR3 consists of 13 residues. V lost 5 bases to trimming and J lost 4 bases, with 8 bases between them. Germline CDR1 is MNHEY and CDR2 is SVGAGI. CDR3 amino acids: CASSTNNNEKLFF. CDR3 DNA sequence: TGTGCCAGCAGTACCAACAATAATGAAAAACTGTTTTTT.

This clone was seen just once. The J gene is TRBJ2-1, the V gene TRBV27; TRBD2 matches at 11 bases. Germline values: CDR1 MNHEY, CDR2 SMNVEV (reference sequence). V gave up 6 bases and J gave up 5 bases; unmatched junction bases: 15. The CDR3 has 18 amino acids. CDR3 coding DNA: TGTGCCAGCAGGACCCTTGGGACTAGCGGACGACTTCACAATGAGCAGTTCTTC. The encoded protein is CASRTLGTSGRLHNEQFF.

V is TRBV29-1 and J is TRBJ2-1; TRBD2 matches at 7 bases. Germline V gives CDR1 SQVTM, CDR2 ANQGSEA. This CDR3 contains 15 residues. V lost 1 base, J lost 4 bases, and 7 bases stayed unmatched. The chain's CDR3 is CSVEGGAGVYNEQFF. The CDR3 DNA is TGCAGCGTTGAAGGAGGGGCGGGAGTGTACAATGAGCAGTTCTTC.

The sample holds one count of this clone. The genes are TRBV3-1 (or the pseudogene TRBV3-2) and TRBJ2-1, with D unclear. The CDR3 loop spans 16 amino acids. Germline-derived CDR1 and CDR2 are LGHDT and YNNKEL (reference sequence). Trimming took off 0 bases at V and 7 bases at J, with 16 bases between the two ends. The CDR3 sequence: CASSQDPRTEINEQFF. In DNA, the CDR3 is TGTGCCAGCAGCCAAGATCCCAGGACGGAAATAAATGAGCAGTTCTTC.

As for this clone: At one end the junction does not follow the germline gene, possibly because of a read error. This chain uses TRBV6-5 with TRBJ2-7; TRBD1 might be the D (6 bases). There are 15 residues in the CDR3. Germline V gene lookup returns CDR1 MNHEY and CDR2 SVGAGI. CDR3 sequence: CASSDSQGPAYEQYF. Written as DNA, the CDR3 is TGTGCCAGCAGTGACTCACAGGGACCCGCCTACGAGCAGTACTTC.

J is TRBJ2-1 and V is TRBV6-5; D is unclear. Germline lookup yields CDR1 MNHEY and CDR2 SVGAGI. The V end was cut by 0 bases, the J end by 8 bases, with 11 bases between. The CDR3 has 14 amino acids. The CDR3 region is CASSYSSGFYEQFF. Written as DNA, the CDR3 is TGTGCCAGCAGTTACTCGTCCGGGTTCTATGAGCAGTTCTTC.